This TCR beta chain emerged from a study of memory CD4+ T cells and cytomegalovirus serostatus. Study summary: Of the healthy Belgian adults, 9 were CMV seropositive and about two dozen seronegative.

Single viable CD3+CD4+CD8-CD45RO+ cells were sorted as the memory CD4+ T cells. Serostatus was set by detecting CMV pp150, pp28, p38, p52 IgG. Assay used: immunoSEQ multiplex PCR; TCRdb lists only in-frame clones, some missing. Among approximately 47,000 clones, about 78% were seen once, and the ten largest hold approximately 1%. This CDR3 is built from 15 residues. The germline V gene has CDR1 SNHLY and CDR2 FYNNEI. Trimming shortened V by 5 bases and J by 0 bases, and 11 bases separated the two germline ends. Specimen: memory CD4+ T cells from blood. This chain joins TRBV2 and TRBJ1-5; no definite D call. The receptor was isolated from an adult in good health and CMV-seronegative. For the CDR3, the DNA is TGTGCCAGCAGTAGAAGACACTATAGCAATCAGCCCCAGCATTTT. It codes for CASSRRHYSNQPQHF.